This is a list of T cell receptor beta chains from one sample in a study of CD8 T cells in Susac syndrome. Each CDR3 protein gets one entry after TCRdb re-called the immunoSEQ multiplex PCR reads with MiXCR. The sample carries 400,000 to 550,000 distinct CDR3 sequences, 75% to 90% recorded once. The sample was CD8+ T cells from PBMCs. The receptor source for this set is a human donor with multiple sclerosis. Each CDR3 is given without its conserved first and last residue. Only part of the rows carry a size: once, few, many, or a class if the clone is expanded.

TRBV5-1	NA	TRBJ2-3	ASSLVGTGASTDTQY
TRBV28	NA	TRBJ2-7	ASSWVPGQTYEQY
TRBV6-2/TRBV6-3	NA	TRBJ1-1	ASNSGRGQAEAF
TRBV28	NA	TRBJ2-2	ASQTLTSRNTGELF
TRBV20-1	NA	TRBJ1-1	SARESSLQGAPMNTEAF
TRBV30	NA	TRBJ2-7	AWGGLAGLHEQY
TRBV30	NA	TRBJ1-5	AWRVGNQPQH
TRBV30	NA	TRBJ1-1	AWSVRTDEAF
TRBV28	NA	TRBJ2-2	ASNDPDRAGELF
TRBV5-1	NA	TRBJ1-5	ASSNETGVHANQPQH
TRBV4-1	NA	TRBJ1-1	ASSTRQGPTPPEAF
TRBV20-1	NA	TRBJ2-3	SARDPSGSPTSTDTQY
TRBV2	few	TRBJ2-2	ASSASGSGGELF
TRBV14	NA	TRBJ2-7	ASSHLGNSAYEQY
TRBV2	NA	TRBJ1-5	AVQSGIQQPQH
TRBV5-6	NA	TRBJ2-1	ASSFGTGFLEQF
TRBV5-4	NA	TRBJ1-1	ASSLPGDGAEAF
TRBV3-1	few	TRBJ2-2	ASSLQGAGTGELF
TRBV27	NA	TRBJ2-7	ASSYPGGPPGHEQY
TRBV10-1	NA	TRBJ2-3	ASSEQGGPSTDTQY
TRBV20-1	few	TRBJ1-1	SARDQVSPNTEAF
TRBV6-5	few	TRBJ2-7	ASSFSVSTSDYEQY
TRBV2	NA	TRBJ1-2	ASSEALTGSYGYT
TRBV4-1	NA	TRBJ2-7	ASSQEPGLRNEQY
TRBV2	NA	TRBJ2-1	ASSEMSSYNEQF
TRBV7-9	NA	TRBJ1-4	ASSSDVRNKKLF
TRBV14	NA	TRBJ1-2	ASSQIDSLHGYT
TRBV4-2	few	TRBJ1-2	ASSQERGPPNYGYT
TRBV30	NA	TRBJ1-1	AWKKESAEAF
TRBV12-3/TRBV12-4	NA	TRBJ2-1	ASSFSWDIEYNEQF
TRBV28	NA	TRBJ2-5	ASSEGQKKEETQY
TRBV5-1	NA	TRBJ2-1	ASSLFIFNEQF
TRBV27	NA	TRBJ1-5	ASSKYRFGNQPQH
TRBV5-6	NA	TRBJ2-1	ASSLGAGGPYEQF
TRBV19	NA	TRBJ1-1	ASLRTGGWGHTEAF
TRBV12-3/TRBV12-4	NA	TRBJ2-1	ASNPGLAGGNEQF
TRBV12-3/TRBV12-4	NA	TRBJ1-2	ASSLLEGYGYT
TRBV19	NA	TRBJ2-1	ASSPPFGTYNEQF
TRBV2	NA	TRBJ1-5	ASGGTAGYSNQPQH
TRBV5-4	NA	TRBJ2-1	ASLADNEQF
TRBV4-1	NA	TRBJ2-1	ASSLLPTRFSNEQF
TRBV29-1	NA	TRBJ2-5	SVESGAAETQY
TRBV4-2	NA	TRBJ1-1	ASSQEGQGNTEAF
TRBV29-1	NA	TRBJ2-1	SAQPSNEQF
TRBV20-1	NA	TRBJ2-1	SAPNAASGMGSYNEQF
TRBV3-1	NA	TRBJ2-5	ASSRPGVGEQETQY
TRBV6-5	NA	TRBJ1-2	ASSYSGKRGDGYT
TRBV5-6	NA	TRBJ2-1	ASSLGDGNEQF
TRBV19	once	TRBJ1-5	ASSIPSDNQPQH
TRBV11-2	once	TRBJ1-1	ASSSGPYNTEAF
TRBV30	NA	TRBJ1-1	AWRYGAGATEAF
TRBV5-1	NA	TRBJ1-1	ASKAGGGTAEAF
TRBV7-9	NA	TRBJ2-7	ASSSPDRAHEQY
TRBV29-1	NA	TRBJ1-1	SVKLAEAF
TRBV30	NA	TRBJ1-5	AWSMGGNQPQH